This entry lists 10 T cell receptor beta chains sequenced from one sample in a study of control samples from healthy donors and cancer patients. The data were produced by immunoSEQ multiplex PCR, yet TCRdb's version contains in-frame clones alone and is incomplete. This repertoire shows around 130,000 clones, 80% to 90% found once; its top ten account for around 40%. Sequencing input: blood. These receptors were obtained from a man aged 50 to 60 in good health.

The chain has TRBV4-2 and TRBJ2-3; D gene uncertain. V gave up 0 bases and J gave up 3 bases, with 16 bases separating them. The CDR3 runs to 17 residues. Per germline, CDR1 LGHNA and CDR2 YNFKEQ. The CDR3 region is CASSQDFTASATDTQYF. CDR3 in DNA: TGTGCCAGCAGCCAAGATTTTACGGCGTCGGCGACAGATACGCAGTATTTT.

J is TRBJ1-2 and V is TRBV3-1 (or the pseudogene TRBV3-2); maybe TRBD1 (5 bases). The CDR3 consists of 16 residues. The V end was cut by 1 base, the J end by 8 bases, with 20 bases between. The germline V gene has CDR1 LGHDT and CDR2 YNNKEL (reference sequence). CDR3 nucleotides: TGTGCCAGCAGCCAAGGAAGTAACGGGGGGTCGCGGGGCTACACCTTC. Translation: CASSQGSNGGSRGYTF.

The chain uses TRBV6-6 and TRBJ1-6; D gene unclear. Germline CDR1 and CDR2: MNHNY and SVGAGI (reference sequence). V was trimmed by 6 bases and J by 7 bases, leaving 16 bases between them. CDR3 length equals 15 residues. The CDR3 region is CASSRQNGVNSPLHF. CDR3 coding DNA: TGTGCCAGCAGCCGTCAGAATGGGGTGAATTCACCCCTCCACTTT.

The chain employs TRBV27 and TRBJ1-1; possible D gene TRBD1, 6 bases. Trimming stripped 8 bases from V and 1 base from J, with 11 bases between. Germline V gene lookup returns CDR1 MNHEY and CDR2 SMNVEV (reference sequence). The CDR3 is 13 residues long. The CDR3 reads CASGGPRNTEAFF. The CDR3 DNA sequence: TGTGCCAGCGGGGGGCCCCGGAACACTGAAGCTTTCTTT.

The chain uses TRBV30 and TRBJ1-3, with no clear D. V lost 2 bases, J lost 0 bases, and 11 bases lay in between. The CDR3 consists of 15 residues. The V gene's germline CDR1 is GTSNPN and CDR2 SVGIG (reference sequence). The CDR3 nucleotides are TGTGCCTGGAGTCTAGGCGTGAACTCTGGAAACACCATATATTTT. This translates into CAWSLGVNSGNTIYF.

The CDR3 region is CASSLGQTSSYNSPLHF. The CDR3 DNA reads as TGTGCCAGCAGCTTGGGACAGACTAGCTCCTATAATTCACCCCTCCACTTT. The genes are TRBV5-6 and TRBJ1-6; possibly TRBD1 for D (5 bases). Germline CDR1 and CDR2: SGHDT and YYEEEE. V was clipped by 0 bases and J by 0 bases, with 10 bases between them. The CDR3 totals 17 residues. Variable domain in full (rest from reference TRBV5-6 and TRBJ1-6): DAGVTQSPTHLIKTRGQQVTLRCSPKSGHDTVSWYQQALGQGPQFIFQYYEEEERQRGNFPDRFSGHQFPNYSSELNVNALLLGDSALYLCASSLGQTSSYNSPLHFGNGTRLTVT.

The CDR3 bases are TGTGCCAGCAGTCCCCCGGGACAGGGGGCTGCTGAAGCTTTCTTT. It yields the protein CASSPPGQGAAEAFF. V usage is TRBV27 and J usage is TRBJ1-1; 12 nucleotides line up with TRBD1. Trimming cost V 5 bases and J 6 bases; bases outside gene matches: 7. Germline V gene sequence: CDR1 MNHEY, CDR2 SMNVEV (reference sequence). The CDR3 has 15 residues.

The chain employs TRBV18 and TRBJ1-5, with TRBD1 identical over 7 bases. V shed 6 bases and J 4 bases; nucleotides not matched to a gene: 3. This CDR3 has 13 amino acids. Germline V CDR1 and CDR2: KGHSH, LQKENI. As DNA, the CDR3 is TGTGCCAGCTCTCCGACAGGGAATCAGCCCCAGCATTTT. Protein product: CASSPTGNQPQHF.

The chain uses TRBV5-8 and TRBJ1-1, with unresolved D. This CDR3 is built from 14 residues. Trimming removed 0 bases from V and 4 bases from J, with 10 bases in between. CDR1 and CDR2 from the germline V gene are SGHTS and YDEGEE. CDR3 sequence reads: CASSLGVVGTEAFF. CDR3 nucleotides: TGTGCCAGCAGCTTGGGGGTAGTCGGCACTGAAGCTTTCTTT.

Notes on this clone: Other nucleotide sequences in the sample specify the same CDR3. The chain links TRBV5-1 to TRBJ2-1; D remains ambiguous. The CDR3 length is 14 residues. Germline CDR1 and CDR2: SGHRS and YFSETQ. V shed 0 bases and J shed 0 bases, with 4 bases lying between them. The CDR3 protein is CASSLESSYNEQFF. CDR3 DNA: TGCGCCAGCAGCTTGGAGAGCTCCTACAATGAGCAGTTCTTC.